These 24 T cell receptor beta chains were all obtained from the same sample, sequenced in a study of T-cell memory formation after mild COVID-19. TCRdb recomputed calls from the 5' RACE reads with MiXCR, one row per CDR3 protein. The sample contains under 400,000 distinct CDR3 sequences, around 20% of which appear only once. The specimen was PBMCs or a T cell subset sorted from them (not recorded which). These receptors originate from an adult woman who had mild COVID-19 (a few samples of this study predate the infection). Cell type and time point are not known.

This clonotype has only a few counts. The chain employs TRBV4-2 and TRBJ1-1; a possible D gene is TRBD1 (5 bases). The CDR3 is made up of 15 amino acids. Per germline, CDR1 LGHNA and CDR2 YNFKEQ. Deletions cut 0 bases from V and 5 bases from J, with 13 bases between. CDR3 nucleotides: TGTGCCAGCAGCCAAGAGAGAGCCCGGGGGACTGAAGCTTTCTTT. Its translation: CASSQERARGTEAFF.

This clonotype showed up just a few times. The gene calls are TRBV5-6 and TRBJ2-3; D is ambiguous. CDR1 is SGHDT, CDR2 YYEEEE, per germline. V was pared by 4 bases and J by 8 bases, with 11 bases between. The CDR3 spans 12 residues. The CDR3 region is CASSLDLVTQYF. The CDR3 region has the DNA TGTGCCAGCAGCCTAGACTTGGTTACGCAGTATTTT.

This clonotype turned up a few times. This chain's CDR3 is CASSDDRASYEQYF. The CDR3 coding sequence is TGTGCCAGCAGTGATGACAGGGCCTCCTACGAGCAGTACTTC. The chain recombines TRBV2 with TRBJ2-7, with 7 bases that match TRBD1. J gave up 0 bases and V 3 bases, and 2 bases lay outside the gene matches. From germline, CDR1 is SNHLY and CDR2 FYNNEI. The CDR3 has 14 amino acids.

This clonotype was recorded a few times. This chain links TRBV5-1 with TRBJ2-7; D not certain. The CDR3 has 17 residues. Germline V gene sequence: CDR1 SGHRS, CDR2 YFSETQ. V was pared by 1 base and J by 2 bases, with 19 bases between. The CDR3 coding sequence is TGCGCCAGCAGCTTGTTGGCCGACCCTGCAGCCCCCTACGAGCAGTACTTC. Protein product: CASSLLADPAAPYEQYF.

V and J are TRBV7-2 and TRBJ1-6; possibly TRBD1 for D (5 bases). The CDR3 is 16 amino acids. The germline CDR1 and CDR2 sequences are SGHTA and FQGNSA. Trimming took 5 bases from V and 7 from J, leaving 18 bases between them. The DNA for the CDR3 is TGTGCCAGCAGCCCAGAGGTGGGACCGGGAAATTCACCCCTCCACTTT. It translates to CASSPEVGPGNSPLHF.

The V gene is TRBV11-2, the J gene TRBJ1-1; possibly TRBD1 for D (6 bases). In germline, CDR1 is SGHAT, CDR2 FQNNGV. The V and J ends lost 5 bases and 1 base respectively, with 14 bases between them. This CDR3 is 15 amino acids long. This CDR3 reads CASSPTGNRNTEAFF. In nucleotides, the CDR3 is TGTGCCAGCAGCCCAACAGGGAATAGGAACACTGAAGCTTTCTTT.

A few counts support this clonotype. The rearrangement uses TRBV25-1 and TRBJ2-5; 8 positions agree with TRBD2. The CDR3 contains 14 residues. With V trimmed by 6 bases and J by 2 bases, 5 bases remained unmatched. CDR1 MGHDK and CDR2 SYGVNS come from the germline V gene. The CDR3 DNA is TGTGCCAGCAGAGTTAGCGGGAAACAAGAGACCCAGTACTTC. This codes for CASRVSGKQETQYF. Drawing the rest from reference TRBV25-1 and TRBJ2-5, the complete variable domain is EADIYQTPRYLVIGTGKKITLECSQTMGHDKMYWYQQDPGMELHLIHYSYGVNSTEKGDLSSESTVSRIRTEHFPLTLESARPSHTSQYLCASRVSGKQETQYFGPGTRLLVL.

This clonotype was recorded many times. The rearrangement links TRBV20-1 to TRBJ1-4; D gene unclear. Deletions cut 3 bases from V and 4 bases from J, with 15 bases between. CDR1 and CDR2 from the germline V gene are DFQATT and SNEGSKA (reference sequence). CDR3 length equals 15 residues. For the CDR3, the DNA is TGCAGTGCTAGTTCCACTCGGTTTGGTAATGAAAAACTGTTTTTT. Protein product: CSASSTRFGNEKLFF.

This clonotype was seen a handful of times. J is TRBJ1-2 and V is TRBV20-1; D is unclear. V shed 4 bases and J shed 7 bases, with 16 bases lying between them. The germline gives CDR1 DFQATT, CDR2 SNEGSKA (reference sequence). The CDR3 loop spans 13 amino acids. The CDR3: CSATPSSSGGYTF. DNA for the CDR3: TGCAGTGCTACCCCCTCTTCTTCGGGTGGCTACACCTTC.

The genes are TRBV4-1 and TRBJ1-6; a possible D gene is TRBD1 (5 bases). Per germline, CDR1 MGHRA and CDR2 YSYEKL. The CDR3 loop spans 17 amino acids. V lost 1 base and J lost 9, with 19 bases in between. The CDR3 loop is CASSQGPRDLGPSPLHF. The CDR3, as DNA: TGCGCCAGCAGCCAAGGACCCCGGGACCTGGGCCCTTCACCCCTCCACTTT.

The rearrangement joins TRBV3-1 to TRBJ1-2; 7 positions match TRBD1. V shed 1 base and J 4 bases; nucleotides not matched to a gene: 18. Germline CDR1 is LGHDT and CDR2 is YNNKEL (reference sequence). The CDR3 contains 19 residues. The CDR3 DNA reads TGTGCCAGCAGCCAAGCGACAGGGCTCGGGTCCCCAGTATTCTATGGCTACACCTTC. It is translated as CASSQATGLGSPVFYGYTF.

This clonotype was seen more than once but under ten times. The V and J genes are TRBV4-2 and TRBJ2-3; 9 nucleotides match TRBD1. There are 18 residues in the CDR3. Trimming removed 1 base from V and 0 bases from J; junction bases left unmatched: 8. Germline V gene sequence: CDR1 LGHNA, CDR2 YNFKEQ. This CDR3 reads CASSQVVVGTGSTDTQYF. The CDR3 DNA reads TGTGCCAGCAGCCAAGTGGTGGTGGGGACAGGGAGCACAGATACGCAGTATTTT.

The sample holds a few counts of this clonotype. This rearrangement joins TRBV29-1 to TRBJ2-2, with 8 nucleotides matching TRBD2. The CDR3 runs to 15 residues. The V segment lost 4 bases and the J segment 5 bases; nucleotides outside the gene matches: 9. Looked up from germline, CDR1 is SQVTM and CDR2 is ANQGSEA. The CDR3 bases are TGCAGCGTTGCCCGAGCGGGAGCATGGACCGGGGAGCTGTTTTTT. Its protein is CSVARAGAWTGELFF.

The chain has TRBV29-1 and TRBJ2-3; maybe TRBD2 (5 bases). This CDR3 is 13 amino acids long. The V gene's germline CDR1 is SQVTM and CDR2 ANQGSEA. The V end was cut by 3 bases, the J end by 0 bases, with 7 bases between. The CDR3: CSVDRTSTDTQYF. In DNA, the CDR3 is TGCAGCGTTGATCGGACTAGCACAGATACGCAGTATTTT.

This clonotype is judged medium-sized. The chain employs TRBV6-1 and TRBJ1-2, with unresolved D. Germline assignment: CDR1 MNHNS and CDR2 SASEGT. The length of the CDR3 is 14 residues. Between the trimmed V and J ends, which lost 1 base and 4 bases, there was a span of 10 bases. CDR3: CASSEESWLYGYTF. The CDR3, as DNA: TGTGCCAGCAGTGAAGAGAGTTGGCTCTATGGCTACACCTTC.

The chain combines TRBV19 with TRBJ2-3; D is possibly TRBD2 (5 bases). The CDR3 is made up of 13 amino acids. V was trimmed by 9 bases and J by 4 bases, leaving 14 bases between them. Germline CDR1 LNHDA, CDR2 SQIVND (reference sequence). CDR3: CASLTPSSDTQYF. In DNA form, the CDR3 reads TGTGCCAGCCTGACCCCTAGCTCAGATACGCAGTATTTT.

The table lists this clonotype with a few counts. The chain has TRBV12-3 or TRBV12-4 and TRBJ1-1; D is unclear. There are 14 residues in the CDR3. V lost 1 base, J lost 1 base, and 7 bases lay in between. DNA for the CDR3: TGTGCCAGCAGTTTAGACAGTCCGAACACTGAAGCTTTCTTT. Encoded protein: CASSLDSPNTEAFF.

The rearrangement uses TRBV12-3 or TRBV12-4 and TRBJ2-2, with D perhaps TRBD2 (5 bases). The V gene lost 3 bases and the J gene lost 6 bases, with 11 bases spanning the gap. This CDR3 contains 14 residues. In DNA, the CDR3 is TGTGCCAGCAGTTTGAGTATAGCGTCCGGGGAGCTGTTTTTT. Its protein is CASSLSIASGELFF.

This clonotype has a handful of counts. The chain recombines TRBV18 with TRBJ1-4; D gene unclear. This CDR3 has 15 amino acids. Trimming took off 2 bases at V and 0 bases at J, with 7 bases between the two ends. Germline values: CDR1 KGHSH, CDR2 LQKENI. The CDR3 DNA reads TGTGCCAGCTCACCAGTTTCGGCAACTAATGAAAAACTGTTTTTT. This sequence encodes CASSPVSATNEKLFF.

The sample holds a few counts of this clonotype. CDR3 nucleotides: TGTGCCAGCAGCCCCGACAGGGGGAGAGAGACCCAGTACTTC. Its translation is CASSPDRGRETQYF. The chain joins TRBV7-2 to TRBJ2-5; 9 positions agree with TRBD1. Germline lookup yields CDR1 SGHTA and CDR2 FQGNSA. With 5 bases clipped from V and 4 bases from J, the junction kept 5 bases outside the gene matches. The CDR3 runs to 14 residues.

This clonotype came up many times. V gene TRBV7-9 combines with J gene TRBJ2-1, with no clear D. CDR3 length equals 12 residues. The V end was cut by 1 base, the J end by 3 bases, with 1 base between. CDR1 SEHNR and CDR2 FQNEAQ come from the germline V gene (reference sequence). The CDR3, as DNA: TGTGCCAGCAGCTTAGACTACAATGAGCAGTTCTTC. Translation gives CASSLDYNEQFF.

The V gene is TRBV4-1, the J gene TRBJ1-2; 7 bases match TRBD1. This CDR3 region has 14 residues. With V trimmed by 3 bases and J by 5 bases, 6 bases remained unmatched. In germline, CDR1 is MGHRA, CDR2 YSYEKL. CDR3 region: CASSQEGQHYGYTF. CDR3 in DNA: TGCGCCAGCAGCCAGGAGGGACAGCATTATGGCTACACCTTC.

This sequence joins TRBV12-3 or TRBV12-4 and TRBJ2-5; D perhaps matches TRBD2 (5 bases). This CDR3 is 15 amino acids long. V was pared by 3 bases and J by 8 bases, with 19 bases between. The CDR3 bases are TGTGCCAGCAGTTTCGGATCATCAGGACTGGTCACCCAGTACTTC. Its translation: CASSFGSSGLVTQYF.

This clonotype has just a few counts. This rearrangement joins TRBV6-5 to TRBJ2-7; D is unclear. Germline V lookup: CDR1 MNHEY, CDR2 SVGAGI. The CDR3 is 15 residues long. V lost 5 bases, J lost 0 bases, and 14 bases lay in between. The CDR3 DNA is TGTGCCAGCAGTCACGATCAAAGTACCTCCTACGAGCAGTACTTC. Translating it yields CASSHDQSTSYEQYF.